A selection of T cell receptor beta chains follows, all from one sample in a study of T-cell reconstitution after alpha-beta-depleted transplantation in children. Via MiXCR, TCRdb re-called the PCR reads, giving one row per CDR3 protein. The table lists some 840,000 distinct CDR3 sequences, less than 20% of them singletons. The specimen comprised PBMCs, mostly from graft donor cells, sampled 360 days after TCRalphabeta/CD19-depleted stem cell transplant. The receptors were sampled from a male patient younger than 18 who had a stem cell transplant for acute lymphoblastic leukemia, so the T cells may come from the graft donor. CDR3s include the opening cysteine and the closing phenylalanine or tryptophan. D genes are given only for firm matches. Not every row has a clone size; where given, it reads once, few, many or a size class.

cdr3_aa,cdr3_nt,j_call,d_call,clone_size,v_call
CASSPPQRQWSNTGELFF,TGTGCCAGTAGTCCCCCACAGAGGCAGTGGTCGAACACCGGGGAGCTGTTTTTT,TRBJ2-2,NA,NA,TRBV19
CASSNQGFDGYTF,TGTGCCAGCAGCAATCAGGGGTTCGATGGCTACACCTTC,TRBJ1-2,NA,NA,TRBV7-3
CASSKSRSGKQETQYF,TGTGCCAGCAGCAAATCCCGGTCGGGAAAACAAGAGACCCAGTACTTC,TRBJ2-5,NA,many,TRBV7-3
CASSYGQLYNEQFF,TGTGCCAGCAGCTACGGACAGCTCTACAATGAGCAGTTCTTC,TRBJ2-1,NA,many,TRBV7-6
CASSFRDRVGTEAFF,TGTGCCAGCAGTTTCCGGGACAGGGTCGGCACTGAAGCTTTCTTT,TRBJ1-1,TRBD1,few,TRBV27
CASSHPYLHTEAFF,TGTGCCAGCAGCCACCCATATTTGCACACTGAAGCTTTCTTT,TRBJ1-1,NA,NA,TRBV5-6
CASSLRLAGRVETQYF,TGCGCCAGCAGCTTAAGGTTGGCGGGACGAGTGGAGACCCAGTACTTC,TRBJ2-5,NA,few,TRBV5-1
CASSSGGQAGPLGAQYF,TGCGCCAGCAGCTCGGGGGGACAGGCCGGGCCTCTAGGGGCCCAGTACTTC,TRBJ2-5,NA,few,TRBV5-1
CASSPRLGYEQYF,TGTGCCAGCAGCCCCAGGTTAGGGTACGAGCAGTACTTC,TRBJ2-7,NA,NA,TRBV9
CASSQTPGWQVNTEAFF,TGCGCCAGCAGCCAAACGCCGGGGTGGCAGGTGAACACTGAAGCTTTCTTT,TRBJ1-1,NA,NA,TRBV5-1
CASTRLAGDLRGDTQYF,TGTGCCAGCACCCGACTAGCGGGAGACCTTCGGGGAGATACGCAGTATTTT,TRBJ2-3,TRBD2,many,TRBV12-3/TRBV12-4
CATRRGGSEAFF,TGTGCCACTCGGAGGGGGGGCTCTGAAGCTTTCTTT,TRBJ1-1,NA,NA,TRBV25-1
CSVDTGWDTGELFF,TGCAGCGTTGACACAGGGTGGGACACCGGGGAGCTGTTTTTT,TRBJ2-2,NA,few,TRBV29-1
CASSRYRVPSTGELFF,TGTGCCAGCAGCCGATACAGGGTTCCGAGCACCGGGGAGCTGTTTTTT,TRBJ2-2,NA,few,TRBV7-8
CASSHHIRGSRGEQYF,TGCGCCAGCAGCCACCATATACGGGGCTCCAGGGGGGAGCAGTACTTC,TRBJ2-7,TRBD1,few,TRBV4-1
CASSVQGYNTEAFF,TGTGCCAGCAGCGTCCAGGGGTATAACACTGAAGCTTTCTTT,TRBJ1-1,NA,many,TRBV7-3
CASRGGYTF,TGTGCCAGCAGGGGCGGCTACACCTTC,TRBJ1-2,NA,few,TRBV7-7
CASSQGKVRSGNTIYF,TGTGCCAGCAGCCAAGGGAAGGTCCGCTCTGGAAACACCATATATTTT,TRBJ1-3,NA,few,TRBV14
CASSSPWGPNTDTQYF,TGTGCCAGCAGCTCGCCGTGGGGGCCAAACACAGATACGCAGTATTTT,TRBJ2-3,NA,NA,TRBV11-3
CASSPPHTDTQYF,TGTGCCAGCTCACCACCTCACACAGATACGCAGTATTTT,TRBJ2-3,NA,few,TRBV18